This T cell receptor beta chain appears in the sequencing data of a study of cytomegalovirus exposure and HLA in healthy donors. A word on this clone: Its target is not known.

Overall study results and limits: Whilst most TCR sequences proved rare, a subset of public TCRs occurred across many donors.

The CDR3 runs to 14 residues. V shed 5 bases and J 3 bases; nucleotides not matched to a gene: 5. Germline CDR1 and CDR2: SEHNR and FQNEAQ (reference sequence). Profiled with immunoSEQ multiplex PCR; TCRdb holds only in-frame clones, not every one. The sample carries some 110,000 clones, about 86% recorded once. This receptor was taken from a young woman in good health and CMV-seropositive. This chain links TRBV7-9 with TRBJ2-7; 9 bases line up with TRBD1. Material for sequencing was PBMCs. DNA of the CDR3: TGTGCCAGCAGCACTCGGACAGGGGTCTACGAGCAGTACTTC. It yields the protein CASSTRTGVYEQYF. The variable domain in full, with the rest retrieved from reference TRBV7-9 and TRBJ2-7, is DTGVSQNPRHKITKRGQNVTFRCDPISEHNRLYWYRQTLGQGPEFLTYFQNEAQLEKSRLLSDRFSAERPKGSFSTLEIQRTEQGDSAMYLCASSTRTGVYEQYFGPGTRLTVT.